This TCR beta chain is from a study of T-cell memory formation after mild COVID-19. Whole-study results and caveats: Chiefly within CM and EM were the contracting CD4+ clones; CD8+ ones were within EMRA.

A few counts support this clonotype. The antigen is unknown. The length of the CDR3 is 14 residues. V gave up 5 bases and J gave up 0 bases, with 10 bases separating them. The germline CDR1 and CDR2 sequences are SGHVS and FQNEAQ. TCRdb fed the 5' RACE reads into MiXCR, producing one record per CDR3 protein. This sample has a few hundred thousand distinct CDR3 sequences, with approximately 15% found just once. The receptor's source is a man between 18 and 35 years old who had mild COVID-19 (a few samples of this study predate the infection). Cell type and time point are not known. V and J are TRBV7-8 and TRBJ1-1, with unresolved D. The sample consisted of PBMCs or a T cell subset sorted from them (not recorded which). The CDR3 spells CASSRRRMNTEAFF. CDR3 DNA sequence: TGTGCCAGCAGCCGAAGACGGATGAACACTGAAGCTTTCTTT.